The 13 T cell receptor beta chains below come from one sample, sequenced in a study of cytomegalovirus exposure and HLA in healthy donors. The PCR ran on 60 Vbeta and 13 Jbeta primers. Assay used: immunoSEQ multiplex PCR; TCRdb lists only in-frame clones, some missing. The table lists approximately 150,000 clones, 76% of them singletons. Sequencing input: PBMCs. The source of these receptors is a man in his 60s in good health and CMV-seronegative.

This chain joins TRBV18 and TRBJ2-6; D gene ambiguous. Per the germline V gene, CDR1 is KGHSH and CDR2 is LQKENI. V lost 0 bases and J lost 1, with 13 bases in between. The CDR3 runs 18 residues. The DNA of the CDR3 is TGTGCCAGCTCACCACCCCGGGTCATACTTTCTGGGGCCAACGTCCTGACTTTC. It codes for CASSPPRVILSGANVLTF.

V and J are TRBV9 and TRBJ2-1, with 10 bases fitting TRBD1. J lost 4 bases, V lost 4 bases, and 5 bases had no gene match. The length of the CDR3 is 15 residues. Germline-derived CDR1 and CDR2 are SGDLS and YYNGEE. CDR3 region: CASSLGQGGYNEQFF. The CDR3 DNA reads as TGTGCCAGCAGCCTAGGACAGGGGGGGTACAATGAGCAGTTCTTC.

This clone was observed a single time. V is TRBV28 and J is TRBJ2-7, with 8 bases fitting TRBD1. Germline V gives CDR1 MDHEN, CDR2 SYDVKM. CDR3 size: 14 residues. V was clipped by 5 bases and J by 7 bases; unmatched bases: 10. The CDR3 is CASSDSDREGEQYF. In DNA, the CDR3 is TGTGCCAGCAGTGACTCGGACAGGGAAGGGGAGCAGTACTTC.

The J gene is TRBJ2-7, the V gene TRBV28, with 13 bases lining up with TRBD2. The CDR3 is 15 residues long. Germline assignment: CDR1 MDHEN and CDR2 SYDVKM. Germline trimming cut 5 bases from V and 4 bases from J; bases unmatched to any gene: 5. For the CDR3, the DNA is TGTGCCAGCAGTCGTGGACTAGCGGGAGCATACGAGCAGTACTTC. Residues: CASSRGLAGAYEQYF.

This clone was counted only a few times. In nucleotides, the CDR3 is TGTGCCAGCAGCTTACGTATGCAGGGGGAGCTGTTTTTT. Protein product: CASSLRMQGELFF. V gene TRBV7-9 combines with J gene TRBJ2-2; D not resolved. Trimming removed 2 bases at V and 8 bases at J, with 9 bases between. The CDR3 has 13 residues. From germline, CDR1 is SEHNR and CDR2 FQNEAQ (reference sequence).

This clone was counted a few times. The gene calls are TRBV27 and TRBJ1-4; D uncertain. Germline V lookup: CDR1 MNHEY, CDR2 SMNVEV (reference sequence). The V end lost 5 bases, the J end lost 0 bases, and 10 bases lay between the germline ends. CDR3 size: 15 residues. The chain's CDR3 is CASSLYLATNEKLFF. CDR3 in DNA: TGTGCCAGCAGTCTCTACCTAGCAACTAATGAAAAACTGTTTTTT.

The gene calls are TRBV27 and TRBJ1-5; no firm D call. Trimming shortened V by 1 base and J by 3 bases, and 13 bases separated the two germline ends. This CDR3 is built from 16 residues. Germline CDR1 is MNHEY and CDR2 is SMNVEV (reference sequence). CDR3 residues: CASSLWGGGINQPQHF. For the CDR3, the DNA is TGTGCCAGCAGTTTATGGGGTGGAGGGATCAATCAGCCCCAGCATTTT.

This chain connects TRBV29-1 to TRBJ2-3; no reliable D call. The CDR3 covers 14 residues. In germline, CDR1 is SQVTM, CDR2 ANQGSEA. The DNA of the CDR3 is TGCGGATTCGGGTCCATCTCTAGCACAGATACGCAGTATTTT. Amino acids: CGFGSISSTDTQYF.

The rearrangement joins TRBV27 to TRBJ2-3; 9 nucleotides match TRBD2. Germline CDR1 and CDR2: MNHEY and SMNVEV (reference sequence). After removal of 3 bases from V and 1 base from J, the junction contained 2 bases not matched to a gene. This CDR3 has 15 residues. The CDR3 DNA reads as TGTGCCAGCAGTTTCTGGACTAGCGGCACAGATACGCAGTATTTT. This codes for CASSFWTSGTDTQYF.

CDR3 sequence (DNA): TGTGCCAGCAGCGTTGGACTAGCGGGAGGAGAGACCCAGTACTTC. Protein sequence: CASSVGLAGGETQYF. V usage is TRBV7-7 and J usage is TRBJ2-5; TRBD2 aligns across 14 bases. Germline CDR1 reads SSHAT; CDR2 reads FNYEAQ (reference sequence). V trimming: 5 bases; J trimming: 4 bases; junction bases outside the gene matches: 3. This CDR3 is 15 amino acids long.

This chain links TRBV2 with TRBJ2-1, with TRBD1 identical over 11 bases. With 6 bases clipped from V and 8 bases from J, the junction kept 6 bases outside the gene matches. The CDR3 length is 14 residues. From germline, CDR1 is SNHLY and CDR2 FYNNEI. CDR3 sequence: CASRRTGGLDEQFF. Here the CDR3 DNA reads TGTGCCAGCAGGCGGACAGGGGGCTTGGATGAGCAGTTCTTC.

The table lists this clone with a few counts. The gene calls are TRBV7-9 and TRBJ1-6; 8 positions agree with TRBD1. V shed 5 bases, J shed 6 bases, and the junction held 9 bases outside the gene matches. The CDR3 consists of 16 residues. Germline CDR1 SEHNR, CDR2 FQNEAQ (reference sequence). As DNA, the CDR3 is TGTGCCAGCAGCCTAGTCGGTCAGGGGGCTAATTCACCCCTCCACTTT. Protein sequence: CASSLVGQGANSPLHF.

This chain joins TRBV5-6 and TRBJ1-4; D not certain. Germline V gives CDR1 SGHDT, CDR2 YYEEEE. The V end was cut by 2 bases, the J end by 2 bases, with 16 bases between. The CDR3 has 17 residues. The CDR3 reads CASSFRSGLGTNEKLFF. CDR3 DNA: TGTGCCAGCAGCTTCCGAAGCGGGTTAGGCACTAATGAAAAACTGTTTTTT.